This T cell receptor beta chain stems from a study of T cell responses to AZD1222 COVID-19 vaccine. Notes on the study in general: The study found vaccine-associated CD4 TCRs spanning spike, dominant at 160-218 and 743-854. Donor demographics were predominantly white British with a female majority; clonal diversity may be underestimated.

About this clone itself: The antigen is not known.

CDR1 is LNHNV, CDR2 YYDKDF, per germline (reference sequence). Deletions cut 3 bases from V and 3 bases from J, with 15 bases between. This CDR3 region has 15 residues. The data were produced by immunoSEQ multiplex PCR, yet TCRdb's version contains in-frame clones alone and is incomplete. This table has fewer than 110,000 clones, roughly 90% appearing once. The TCR was taken from an adult who received the AZD1222 COVID-19 vaccine. The rearrangement links TRBV15 to TRBJ2-7; D gene ambiguous. Sample: peripheral blood, taken 28 days after the second AZD1222 dose. CDR3 in DNA: TGTGCCACCAGCAGTCTTGAAAGGGCCGGCTACGAGCAGTACTTC. Residues: CATSSLERAGYEQYF.